This is a list of T cell receptor beta chains from one sample in a study of T cell changes during pregnancy in multiple sclerosis. Sequencing was performed with immunoSEQ multiplex PCR; in TCRdb, only in-frame clones are kept and a portion is missing. The sample lists 50,000 or so clones; 91% were seen once. The starting material was CD4+ T cells from peripheral blood mononuclear cells, obtained after pregnancy. The receptor set was obtained from a female donor in good health, enrolled as a control in a pregnancy study. Both conserved end residues are part of each CDR3.

TRBJ2-1 | TRBV6-5 | CASRATGLGIEFF
TRBJ1-4 | TRBV5-8 | CASSFEARGEKLFF
TRBJ1-6 | TRBV7-9 | CASSLMGDRSPLHF
TRBJ1-2 | TRBV10-3 | CAISESVTNGYTF
TRBJ1-4 | TRBV19 | CASSPFGVLQGKLFF
TRBJ2-7 | TRBV5-4 | CASSLNLRYEQYF
TRBJ2-7 | TRBV7-9 | CASRQAGTVRTYEQYF
TRBJ2-6 | TRBV21-1 | CASSNRGSGANVLTF
TRBJ2-7 | TRBV4-1 | CASSLGQGVYYEQYF
TRBJ1-2 | TRBV19 | CASSTPSQDPNYGYTF
TRBJ1-5 | TRBV2 | CASRRTVLATADQPQHF
TRBJ2-7 | TRBV5-6 | CASNLWGRGSYEQYF
TRBJ1-5 | TRBV2 | CASSVQRNQPQHF
TRBJ2-7 | TRBV15 | CATSRGLAGGRYEQYF
TRBJ2-1 | TRBV11-3 | CASSFLGGVYNEQFF
TRBJ1-1 | TRBV11-2 | CASSLLARTEAFF
TRBJ1-5 | TRBV2 | CASSAGQRGQPQHF
TRBJ1-6 | TRBV6-1 | CASLSSYNSPLHF
TRBJ2-6 | TRBV7-3 | CASSLGTGGTGANVLTF
TRBJ1-1 | TRBV5-4 | CASSPVGGALRTEAFF
TRBJ1-6 | TRBV6-1 | CASSDRQGSSPLHF
TRBJ2-7 | TRBV7-6 | CASSLTSGGFYEQYF
TRBJ1-2 | TRBV30 | CAWSEDRSYTF
TRBJ2-5 | TRBV10-3 | CAITPGGQETQYF
TRBJ1-4 | TRBV9 | CASNPGDSRNEKLFF
TRBJ2-6 | TRBV9 | CASSRSGANVLTF
TRBJ1-2 | TRBV19 | CATVQGSPNYGYTF
TRBJ1-1 | TRBV19 | CASSMAYMNTEAFF
TRBJ1-5 | TRBV29-1 | CSVEYVQGSPQHF
TRBJ2-7 | TRBV6-5 | CASMQGPGGFEQYF
TRBJ2-3 | TRBV6-5 | CATGRGTDTQYF
TRBJ2-5 | TRBV2 | CASQDREETQYF
TRBJ2-3 | TRBV5-1 | CASSGRTGGTDTQYF
TRBJ1-1 | TRBV2 | CASSADYDFNTEAFF
TRBJ1-5 | TRBV19 | CASSLGQGAGQPQHF
TRBJ2-3 | TRBV9 | CASSLERQGADTQYF
TRBJ1-5 | TRBV7-2 | CASKQGSNQPQHF
TRBJ2-7 | TRBV19 | CASSLGQGYEQYF
TRBJ1-2 | TRBV7-3 | CASSAYGGQGDYGYTF
TRBJ2-7 | TRBV19 | CASRRTGTYEQYF
TRBJ1-5 | TRBV28 | CASSLFGLGQGGTQPQHF
TRBJ2-3 | TRBV30 | CAWSVESSGGAADTQYF
TRBJ2-7 | TRBV4-2 | CASSQAQGQSSYEQYF
TRBJ1-4 | TRBV5-6 | CASSLAGGEKLFF
TRBJ2-3 | TRBV6-6 | CASSHKRGRADTQYF
TRBJ2-5 | TRBV9 | CASSPRLSGQETQYF
TRBJ2-1 | TRBV6-4 | CASSFQVGNEQFF
TRBJ1-4 | TRBV13 | CASSSYRGNNEKLFF
TRBJ2-7 | TRBV5-1 | CASSLAEGGYTSYEQYF
TRBJ2-7 | TRBV2 | CASSKGTVYEQYF
TRBJ1-2 | TRBV9 | CASSVDSINGYTF
TRBJ1-2 | TRBV18 | CASSPEAIYGYTF
TRBJ2-7 | TRBV5-1 | CASTLGTSGGSEQYF